This T cell receptor (beta chain) was observed in a study of cytomegalovirus exposure and HLA in healthy donors. Regarding the study as a whole: The study recorded over 150 TCR beta chains that were cytomegalovirus-associated.

Germline CDR1 reads SGHNT; CDR2 reads YYREEE (reference sequence). V trimming: 2 bases; J trimming: 4 bases; junction bases outside the gene matches: 11. The CDR3 is made up of 16 amino acids. Concerning this clone itself: What it recognizes is unknown.

PCR amplification relied on 60 Vbeta primers (plus 13 Jbeta primers). The protocol was immunoSEQ multiplex PCR, while the TCRdb copy is restricted to in-frame clones and leaves out a portion. The repertoire has 120,000 to 150,000 clones, roughly 80% of them found once; the top ten carry more than 3%. The donors gave bone marrow, and they were healthy. V usage is TRBV5-4 and J usage is TRBJ2-5; 7 nucleotides line up with TRBD2. The sample consisted of PBMCs. The TCR originated in a male donor in good health and CMV-seronegative. The CDR3 region has the DNA TGTGCCAGCAGCTTCCGGACTAGTTCCAGCGGAGAGACCCAGTACTTC. Encoded protein: CASSFRTSSSGETQYF.